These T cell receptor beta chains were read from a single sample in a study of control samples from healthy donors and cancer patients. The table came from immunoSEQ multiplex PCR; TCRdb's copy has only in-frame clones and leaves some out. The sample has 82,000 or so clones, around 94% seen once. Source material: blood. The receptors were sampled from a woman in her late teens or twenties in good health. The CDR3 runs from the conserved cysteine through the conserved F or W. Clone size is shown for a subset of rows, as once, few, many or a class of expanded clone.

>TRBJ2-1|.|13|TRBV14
CASSQDRLVGVFF
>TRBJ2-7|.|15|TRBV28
CASSETGTVSYEQYF
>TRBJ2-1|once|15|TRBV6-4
CASSPTGTGYNEQFF
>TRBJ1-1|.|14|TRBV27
CASSPRAGLTEAFF
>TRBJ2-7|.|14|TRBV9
CASSVGTGQGKQYF
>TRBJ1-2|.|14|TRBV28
CASSKFSGEGGYTF
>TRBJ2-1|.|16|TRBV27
CASSLSGRESYNEQFF
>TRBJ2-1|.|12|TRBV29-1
CSVDTVYNEQFF
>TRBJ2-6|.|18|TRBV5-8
CASSLGRAPGSGANVLTF
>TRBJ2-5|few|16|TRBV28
CASSPGTVFRQETQYF
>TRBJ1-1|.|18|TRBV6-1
CASSALTGTGHMNTEAFF
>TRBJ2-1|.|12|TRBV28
CASSLSFYEQFF
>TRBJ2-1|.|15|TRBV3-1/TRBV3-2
CASSSAGRHYNEQFF
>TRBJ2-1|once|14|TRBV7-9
CASSKGQTENEQFF
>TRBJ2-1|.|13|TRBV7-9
CASSLGAGDEQFF
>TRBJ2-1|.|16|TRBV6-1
CASSEMSGGTYNEQFF
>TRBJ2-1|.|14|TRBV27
CASSITSLTMEQFF
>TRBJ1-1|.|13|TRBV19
CASSKGLNTEAFF
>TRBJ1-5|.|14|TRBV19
CASSIWADNQPQHF
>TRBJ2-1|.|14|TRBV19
CASTPRGVGNEQFF
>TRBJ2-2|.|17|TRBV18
CASSPISGTSLTGELFF
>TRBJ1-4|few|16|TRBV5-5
CASSRMGGQGNEKLFF
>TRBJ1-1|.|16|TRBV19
CASRTGNRNLNTEAFF
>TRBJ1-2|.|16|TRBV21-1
CASSERSGQGNYGYTF
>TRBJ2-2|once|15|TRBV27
CASSPGTPNTGELFF
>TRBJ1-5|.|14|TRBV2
CASSDRVGNQPQHF
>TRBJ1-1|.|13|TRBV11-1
CASSLEENTEAFF
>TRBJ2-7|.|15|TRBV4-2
CASSQDLWQGGEQYF
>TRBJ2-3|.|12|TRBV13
CASSPFTDTQYF
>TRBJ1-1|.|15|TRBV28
CASSPNRRDARMAFF
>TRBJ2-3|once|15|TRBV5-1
CASSPAAGEADTQYF
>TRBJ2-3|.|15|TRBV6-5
CASRGGQGASDTQYF
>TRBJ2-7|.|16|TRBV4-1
CASSQVRISGSYEQYF
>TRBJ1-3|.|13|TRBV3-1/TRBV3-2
CASSHWAGNTIYF
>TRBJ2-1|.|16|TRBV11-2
CASSQGLQGRGNEQFF
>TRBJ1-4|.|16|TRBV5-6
CASSPRTVATNEKLFF
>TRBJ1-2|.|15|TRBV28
CASSLTGTAHYGYTF
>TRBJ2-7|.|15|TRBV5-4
CASSLPAGEAYEQYF
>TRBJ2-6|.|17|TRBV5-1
CASSPITTGAGANVLTF
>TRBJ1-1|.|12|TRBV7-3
CASSLGSGEAFF
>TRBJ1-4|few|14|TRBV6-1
CASSEVGRAEKLFF
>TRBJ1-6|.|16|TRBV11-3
CASSSWASSYNSPLHF